The entry that follows covers one T cell receptor (beta chain) sequence. Original data processing: Reference gene primer amplification yielded estimated nucleated cell counts. TCRdb's copy holds only in-frame clones and misses some; the assay was immunoSEQ multiplex PCR. The V and J calls and the clone size are those of that table, but D and trimming were determined from the DNA. The top ten hold around 8% of the sample, which has 110,000 or so clones, 84% seen once. The CDR3 totals 13 residues. V shed 5 bases and J 13 bases; nucleotides not matched to a gene: 9. This sample is drawn from a study of blood T cell repertoires in COVID-19. The wider study: PBMCs, B-cell-depleted T cells, or T cells were the source of the cDNA or gDNA that made up the material.

The clonotype was recovered from a woman in her thirties or forties with acute or convalescent COVID-19. The chain uses TRBV12-3 or TRBV12-4 and TRBJ1-4, with 8 bases aligning to TRBD1. What was sequenced was peripheral blood. In DNA, the CDR3 is TGTGCCAGCAGTCTTCACAGGGGGGGGCTACTGTTTTTT. It specifies CASSLHRGGLLFF.